This TCR beta chain originates from a study of T cells after yellow fever vaccination (dated by TCRdb to the late 2010s). For the wider study: The SMART-Seq v4 Ultra Low Input RNA kit was used to prepare libraries from fractions with low cell numbers. To follow T-cell clones before and after both primary and booster YFV17D yellow fever vaccination, bulk TCR alpha and beta repertoires underwent longitudinal sequencing. The cohort comprised two healthy male donors, one aged 18 to 29 and one aged 30 to 40 years. Blood was collected at multiple timepoints before and after primary and secondary immunization, and bulk PBMC replicates and cell subsets were isolated.

Results the study describes overall, beyond this receptor: A small fraction of clonotypes appeared in both the CD4 and CD8 compartments, likely as a result of convergent recombination. Because only a couple of donors were included in the study, the extent to which the findings can be generalized is limited. Most clones expanded after primary vaccination were re-detected after the booster (almost 98% of CD4 and around 86% of CD8), suggesting broad memory maintenance. Compared with the primary T-cell response, the secondary T-cell response was weaker but faster, peaking on day 5 rather than day 15. Computational filtering was needed because FACS-sorted repertoires could contain abundant contaminating clonotypes from the bulk population.

Turning to this clonotype: This receptor's antigen is unknown. No clone much larger than this one lies a single base away; base qualities are absent.

The germline ends are 17 bases apart after V is trimmed by 1 base and J by 2 bases. The germline V gene (reference sequence) sets CDR1 to LGHDT and CDR2 to YNNKEL. The CDR3 has 17 amino acids, counting the end cysteine and phenylalanine. The sequence is cut down to CDR3 DNA, 51 bases in frame from base 1. Data came from an Illumina NovaSeq 6000. TCR cDNA was made using 5'RACE template switching, a step that added a universal primer site and unique molecular identifiers. cDNA synthesis was primed from both the TCR alpha and TCR beta constant segments. Two PCR steps were used to amplify libraries, with sample barcodes and sequencing adapters being added in the second step. Sequencing of libraries was done on Illumina HiSeq 2500 (2x100 bp) or NovaSeq (2x150 bp). From the authors' description of their analysis: MIGEC handled demultiplexing of reads and collapsing into UMI consensus sequences, while MiXCR performed V(D)J alignment. Using edgeR on replicate PBMC samples, clonotypes were called vaccine-responding if FDR was below 0.01 and the log2 fold change was above 5 up to day 15. Each bulk clonotype received a CD4 or CD8 identity based on whether the sequenced CD4 or CD8 repertoire contained that clonotype at higher abundance. TCRdb reprocessed the public reads (quality trimming at Q25 with fastp, clone calling with MiXCR) and kept in-frame beta chains. Each entry merges the rows of one CDR3 protein and shows their most common DNA and genes. Here the V and J calls rest on TCRdb's processing, not on the authors' analysis. Recorded for this sample are about 120,000 distinct CDR3 sequences; 13% to 15% of them occurred a single time. The top ten clones comprise around 40% of the sample.

What the treatment or condition label conveys for this sample: live attenuated yellow fever vaccine strain. A standard Ficoll-Paque protocol was used to isolate PBMCs from peripheral blood. Dynabeads CD4 and CD8 positive selection kits were used to isolate CD4 and CD8 T-cell fractions. TriZol was used to extract RNA from bulk PBMCs, from CD4 and CD8 fractions, and from dextramer-positive and dextramer-negative fractions. The chain uses TRBV3-1 and TRBJ2-5, with TRBD2 as a weak D call on 6 bases. The source material was CD8+ T cells sorted from PBMCs, sampled 5 days after the yellow fever booster vaccination. The TCR was taken from a man aged 18 to 30 who received the YFV17D yellow fever vaccine. The encoded CDR3 is CASSQAVGIRGQETQYF. The DNA sequence is TGTGCCAGCAGCCAAGCGGTCGGGATCCGGGGGCAAGAGACCCAGTACTTC.